The next 3 T cell receptor beta chains were all read from a single sample in a study of Ad26.COV2.S vaccination and SARS-CoV-2 variants. Profiling relied on immunoSEQ multiplex PCR, and the TCRdb table lists in-frame clones only, not all of them. The sample shows fewer than 500,000 clones, roughly 90% of them seen only once. Described treatment: around 19 received Ad26.COV2.S at low or high dose, single or two shots; 5 received placebo; per-sample allocation not given. After the first vaccine or placebo injection, samples were drawn on day 63. The sample was peripheral blood, taken in a trial of Ad26.COV2.S vaccine versus placebo. These receptors were taken from a person between 18 and 59 years old who received the Ad26.COV2.S COVID-19 vaccine or a placebo.

V is TRBV29-1 and J is TRBJ2-7; 7 positions match TRBD2. The CDR3 extends over 13 amino acids. The trim removed 7 bases at V and 4 bases at J, leaving 10 bases unmatched. Germline values: CDR1 SQVTM, CDR2 ANQGSEA. CDR3 DNA sequence: TGCAGCGCCGAACGGGCTAGCGGTTACGAGCAGTACTTC. Translation gives CSAERASGYEQYF.

The gene calls are TRBV30 and TRBJ2-1, with 9 bases fitting TRBD2. This CDR3 has 11 residues. CDR1 is GTSNPN and CDR2 is SVGIG in the germline V gene (reference sequence). After removal of 8 bases from V and 8 bases from J, the junction contained 4 bases not matched to a gene. CDR3 DNA: TGTGCCCGAGGGACTAGCTATGAGCAGTTCTTC. Translating it yields CARGTSYEQFF.

CDR3 amino acids: CASSPLAGAYQETQYF. The CDR3 DNA reads as TGTGCCAGCAGTCCGCTAGCGGGGGCGTACCAAGAGACCCAGTACTTC. The J gene is TRBJ2-5, the V gene TRBV27; the match to TRBD2 covers 10 bases. CDR1 MNHEY and CDR2 SMNVEV come from the germline V gene (reference sequence). This CDR3 has 16 residues. V lost 5 bases, J lost 0 bases, and 6 bases stayed unmatched.